Below, 6 T cell receptor beta chains from the same sample are listed, as sequenced in a study of post-analysis software for immune sequencing data. cDNA libraries for TCR beta contained unique molecular identifiers. One entry per CDR3 protein, called by TCRdb with MiXCR from the PCR reads. The sample records about 820,000 distinct CDR3 sequences, roughly 58% being singletons. These receptors lack a known antigen. General study findings and limits: With TRBV5-6, TRBV5-1 and TRBV20-1 included, 4 or 5 TRBV segments were more frequent in patients than in controls.

The sequencing sample was made of blood. These receptors came from a girl aged 5 to 17 with multiple sclerosis.

V and J are TRBV3-1 and TRBJ2-7; 11 bases fit TRBD2. Losses at the gene ends were 4 bases for V and 0 bases for J; bases not matched to a gene: 2. Germline values: CDR1 LGHDT, CDR2 YNNKEL (reference sequence). CDR3 size: 15 residues. The CDR3 reads CASSRSGGASYEQYF. The CDR3 DNA sequence: TGTGCCAGCAGCCGTAGCGGGGGGGCCTCCTACGAGCAGTACTTC.

V usage is TRBV12-3 or TRBV12-4 and J usage is TRBJ2-6, with 10 bases aligning to TRBD1. V shed 5 bases, J shed 2 bases, and the junction held 6 bases outside the gene matches. This CDR3 comprises 17 residues. The CDR3 loop reads CASSNRQGAAGANVLTF. CDR3 in DNA: TGTGCCAGCAGTAACCGACAGGGGGCGGCTGGGGCCAACGTCCTGACTTTC.

The rearrangement links TRBV24-1 to TRBJ2-5; TRBD1 agrees at 8 bases. The closer fit of TRBJ2-7 to the DNA end suggests the J call may be wrong. This CDR3 has 17 residues. Germline values: CDR1 KGHDR, CDR2 SFDVKD. CDR3 residues: CASTGQDFVGEVCEQYF. The CDR3 nucleotides are TGTGCCAGCACGGGACAGGACTTTGTCGGCGAGGTATGCGAGCAGTACTTC.

The chain combines TRBV20-1 with TRBJ2-7; possible D gene TRBD1, 6 bases. V lost 0 bases, J lost 3 bases, and 18 bases lay in between. Per the germline V gene, CDR1 is DFQATT and CDR2 is SNEGSKA (reference sequence). CDR3 length: 16 residues. This chain's CDR3 is CSARDLRGSGFYEQYF. CDR3 DNA: TGCAGTGCTAGAGATCTGAGGGGGTCGGGGTTCTACGAGCAGTACTTC.

V and J are TRBV5-5 and TRBJ2-4, with D maybe TRBD2 (6 bases). The V gene lost 0 bases and the J gene lost 13 bases, with 20 bases spanning the gap. The CDR3 loop spans 15 amino acids. Germline loops: CDR1 SGHKS, CDR2 YYEKEE (reference sequence). CDR3 region: CASSLVVGGPLEQYF. In DNA form, the CDR3 reads TGTGCCAGCAGCTTGGTAGTGGGAGGACCATTGGAGCAGTACTTC.

The chain is built from TRBV5-6 and TRBJ2-3; no clear D gene. Deletions cut 2 bases from V and 1 base from J, with 11 bases between. The length of the CDR3 is 15 residues. CDR1 SGHDT and CDR2 YYEEEE come from the germline V gene. The CDR3 DNA reads TGTGCCAGCAGCTTTGGCGCCCGAGGCACAGATACGCAGTATTTT. Translating gives CASSFGARGTDTQYF.